Following are 5 T cell receptor beta chains from one sample sequenced in a study of metastatic and nonmetastatic thyroid tumors. Among the patients, none had received any treatment before thyroid surgery. Using MiXCR, TCRdb reanalyzed the PCR reads. The repertoire holds about 13,000 clones, with 33% as singletons. The sequenced sample consisted of tumor tissue. The receptor source for this set is a male donor with papillary thyroid cancer or a benign thyroid nodule (not recorded which). Some clones in this sample may be carry-over from other donors' samples.

The chain couples TRBV18 to TRBJ2-3, with D perhaps TRBD2 (5 bases). V was shortened by 0 bases and J by 1 base, with 14 bases between the two germline ends. The V gene's germline CDR1 is KGHSH and CDR2 LQKENI. The CDR3 runs to 17 residues. The CDR3 protein is CASSPPRASEGTDTQYF. The CDR3 DNA is TGTGCCAGCTCACCACCGCGGGCCTCAGAGGGCACAGATACGCAGTATTTT.

The chain recombines TRBV7-9 with TRBJ2-7; possibly TRBD2 for D (5 bases). The V end lost 5 bases, the J end lost 9 bases, and 14 bases lay between the germline ends. The CDR3 covers 12 residues. CDR1 SEHNR and CDR2 FQNEAQ come from the germline V gene (reference sequence). CDR3 protein: CASSPPWGVQYF. CDR3 bases: TGTGCCAGCAGCCCCCCCTGGGGAGTGCAGTACTTC.

This clone is termed medium-sized. J is TRBJ2-1 and V is TRBV27; D uncertain. Germline assignment: CDR1 MNHEY and CDR2 SMNVEV (reference sequence). This CDR3 is 14 amino acids long. V lost 0 bases and J lost 9, with 12 bases in between. The CDR3 region has the DNA TGTGCCAGCAGTTTATCCGACACAAAGGGTGAGCAGTTCTTC. Encoded protein: CASSLSDTKGEQFF.

This clone was recorded a few times. The chain carries TRBV19 and TRBJ1-1; possible D gene TRBD1, 5 bases. Between the trimmed V and J ends, which lost 1 base and 6 bases, there was a span of 12 bases. The CDR3 is made up of 14 amino acids. Germline V gene sequence: CDR1 LNHDA, CDR2 SQIVND (reference sequence). Here the CDR3 DNA reads TGTGCCAGTAGTATAGGGGCAGGGTTGCCTGAAGCTTTCTTT. Its protein product is CASSIGAGLPEAFF. Filled out from reference TRBV19 and TRBJ1-1, the complete variable domain reads DGGITQSPKYLFRKEGQNVTLSCEQNLNHDAMYWYRQDPGQGLRLIYYSQIVNDFQKGDIAEGYSVSREKKESFPLTVTSAQKNPTAFYLCASSIGAGLPEAFFGQGTRLTVV.

In regard to this clone: A junction boundary mismatches the germline segment, possibly from a read error. The V call is TRBV12-3 or TRBV12-4, the J call TRBJ2-1; 12 positions agree with TRBD2. The CDR3 covers 15 residues. CDR3: CASTLGLAGSGEHFF. In nucleotides, the CDR3 is TGTGCCAGCACTTTAGGACTAGCGGGAAGCGGGGAGCATTTCTTC.